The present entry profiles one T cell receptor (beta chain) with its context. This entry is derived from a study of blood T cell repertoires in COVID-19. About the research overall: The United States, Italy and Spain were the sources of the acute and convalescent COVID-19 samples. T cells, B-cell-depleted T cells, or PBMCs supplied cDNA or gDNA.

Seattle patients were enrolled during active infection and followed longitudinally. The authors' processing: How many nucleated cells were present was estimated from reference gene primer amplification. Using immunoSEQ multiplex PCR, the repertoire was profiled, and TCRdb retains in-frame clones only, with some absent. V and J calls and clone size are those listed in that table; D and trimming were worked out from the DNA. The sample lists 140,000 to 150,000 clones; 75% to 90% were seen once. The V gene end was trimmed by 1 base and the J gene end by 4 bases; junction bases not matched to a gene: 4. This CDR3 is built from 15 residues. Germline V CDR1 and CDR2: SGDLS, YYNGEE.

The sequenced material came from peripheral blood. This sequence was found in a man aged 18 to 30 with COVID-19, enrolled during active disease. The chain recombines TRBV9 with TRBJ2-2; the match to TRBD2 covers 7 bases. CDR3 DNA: TGTGCCAGCAGCGTATATTTAGCGGGCACCGGGGAGCTGTTTTTT. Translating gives CASSVYLAGTGELFF.